The clone carrying this TCR beta chain has more than one count but fewer than ten. Germline CDR1 and CDR2: LNHDA and SQIVND (reference sequence). The CDR3 spans 12 residues. The ends were cut back, 1 base at V and 4 bases at J, with 2 bases in the middle. Researchers attached unique molecular identifiers to individual cDNA molecules. One entry per CDR3 protein, called by TCRdb with MiXCR from the 5' RACE reads. Of about 90,000 distinct CDR3 sequences listed, 14% were seen once; the top ten hold roughly 6.4%. This entry is derived from a study of early T cells in non-severe SARS-CoV-2 infection. This sequence originates from an adult who was a healthcare worker with PCR-confirmed SARS-CoV-2 infection or an uninfected control (not recorded which). Sequenced sample: whole blood. V usage is TRBV19 and J usage is TRBJ1-5; D gene unclear. The CDR3 here is CASSIVNQPQHF. The CDR3 DNA follows: TGTGCCAGTAGTATAGTGAATCAGCCCCAGCATTTT.